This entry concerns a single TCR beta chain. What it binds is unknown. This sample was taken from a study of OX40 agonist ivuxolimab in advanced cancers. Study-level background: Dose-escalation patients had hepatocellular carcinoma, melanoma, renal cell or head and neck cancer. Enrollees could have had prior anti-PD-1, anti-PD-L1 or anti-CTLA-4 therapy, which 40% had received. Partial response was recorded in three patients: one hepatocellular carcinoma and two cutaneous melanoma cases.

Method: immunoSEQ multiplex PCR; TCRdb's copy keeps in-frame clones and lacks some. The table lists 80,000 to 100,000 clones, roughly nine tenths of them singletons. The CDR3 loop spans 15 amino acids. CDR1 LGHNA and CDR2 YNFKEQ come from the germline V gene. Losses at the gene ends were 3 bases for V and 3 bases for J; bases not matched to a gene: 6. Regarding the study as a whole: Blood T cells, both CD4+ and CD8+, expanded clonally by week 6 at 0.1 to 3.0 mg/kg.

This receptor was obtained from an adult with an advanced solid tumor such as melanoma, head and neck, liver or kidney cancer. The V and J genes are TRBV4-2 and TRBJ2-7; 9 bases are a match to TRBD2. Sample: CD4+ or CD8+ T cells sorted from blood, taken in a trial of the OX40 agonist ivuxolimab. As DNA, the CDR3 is TGTGCCAGCAGCCATAGGCGGGAGGGCCGCTACGAGCAGTACTTC. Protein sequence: CASSHRREGRYEQYF.